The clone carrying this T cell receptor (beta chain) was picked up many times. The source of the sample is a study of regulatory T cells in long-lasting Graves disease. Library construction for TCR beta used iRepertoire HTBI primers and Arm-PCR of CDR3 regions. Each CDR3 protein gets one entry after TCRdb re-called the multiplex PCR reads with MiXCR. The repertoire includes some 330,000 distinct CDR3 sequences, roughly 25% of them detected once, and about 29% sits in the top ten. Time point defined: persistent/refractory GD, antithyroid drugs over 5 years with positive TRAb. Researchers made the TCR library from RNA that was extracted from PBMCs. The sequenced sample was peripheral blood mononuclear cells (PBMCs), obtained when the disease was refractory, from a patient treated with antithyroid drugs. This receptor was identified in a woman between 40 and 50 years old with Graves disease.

CDR3 coding DNA: TGTGCCAGCAGCTTAAACTGGCAGGGAGCAACTAATGAAAAACTGTTTTTT. This sequence encodes CASSLNWQGATNEKLFF. V usage is TRBV11-2 and J usage is TRBJ1-4; the D gene is possibly TRBD1 (5 bases). V gave up 2 bases and J gave up 0 bases, with 13 bases separating them. This CDR3 spans 17 amino acids. Germline loops: CDR1 SGHAT, CDR2 FQNNGV. The whole variable domain, filled in from reference TRBV11-2 and TRBJ1-4, reads EAGVAQSPRYKIIEKRQSVAFWCNPISGHATLYWYQQILGQGPKLLIQFQNNGVVDDSQLPKDRFSAERLKGVDSTLKIQPAKLEDSAVYLCASSLNWQGATNEKLFFGSGTQLSVL.